This T cell receptor beta chain was identified in a study of cytomegalovirus exposure and HLA in healthy donors. Findings and limits, study-wide: Of the V segments, some could not be distinguished, including TRBV6-2 and TRBV6-3, and were excluded. Rarity held for most TCR sequences, but there were some public TCRs that occurred in many donors.

In the PCR, 60 Vbeta and 13 Jbeta primers were used. Produced via immunoSEQ multiplex PCR; TCRdb's table is partial and in-frame only. The table lists about 160,000 clones, around four fifths of them singletons, with 1.3% in the top ten. This CDR3 spans 15 amino acids. Germline CDR1 and CDR2: SGHRS and YFSETQ. The V segment lost 7 bases and the J segment 4 bases; nucleotides outside the gene matches: 12. Turning to this clone: Its antigen is currently unknown.

This clonotype was obtained from a man between 25 and 39 years old in good health and CMV-seronegative. Sequencing input: PBMCs. The rearrangement links TRBV5-1 to TRBJ2-5; TRBD1 aligns across 8 bases. CDR3 loop: CASASGDRITETQYF. The CDR3 coding sequence is TGCGCCAGCGCGTCAGGGGACAGGATTACAGAGACCCAGTACTTC.